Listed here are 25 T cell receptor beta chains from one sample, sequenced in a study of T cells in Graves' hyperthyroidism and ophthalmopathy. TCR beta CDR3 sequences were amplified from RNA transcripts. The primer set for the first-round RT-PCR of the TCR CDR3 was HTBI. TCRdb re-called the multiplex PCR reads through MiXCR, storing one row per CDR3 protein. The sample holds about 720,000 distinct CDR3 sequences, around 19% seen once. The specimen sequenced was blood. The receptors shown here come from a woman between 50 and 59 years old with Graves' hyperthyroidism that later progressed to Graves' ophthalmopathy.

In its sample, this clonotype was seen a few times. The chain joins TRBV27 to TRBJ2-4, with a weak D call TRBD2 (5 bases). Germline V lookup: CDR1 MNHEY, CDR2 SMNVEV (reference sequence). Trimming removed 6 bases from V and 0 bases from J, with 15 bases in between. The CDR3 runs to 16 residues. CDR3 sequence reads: CASRDLFAGAKNIQYF. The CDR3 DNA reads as TGTGCCAGCAGAGACCTGTTTGCGGGAGCCAAAAACATTCAGTACTTC.

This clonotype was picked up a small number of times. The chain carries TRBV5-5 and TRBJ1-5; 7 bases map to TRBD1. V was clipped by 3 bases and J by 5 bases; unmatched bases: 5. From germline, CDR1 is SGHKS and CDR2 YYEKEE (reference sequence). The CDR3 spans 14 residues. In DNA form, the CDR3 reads TGTGCCAGCAGCTCGTGGACAGGTCATCAGCCCCAGCATTTT. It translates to CASSSWTGHQPQHF.

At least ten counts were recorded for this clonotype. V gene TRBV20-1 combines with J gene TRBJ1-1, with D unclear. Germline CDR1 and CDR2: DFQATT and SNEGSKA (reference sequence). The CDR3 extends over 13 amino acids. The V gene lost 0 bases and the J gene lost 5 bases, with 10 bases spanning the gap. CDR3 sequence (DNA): TGCAGTGCTAGAGATAGAAGGTTGACTGAAGCTTTCTTT. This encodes CSARDRRLTEAFF.

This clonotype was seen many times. CDR3 amino acids: CASSLQPDQNTEAFF. CDR3 coding DNA: TGTGCCAGCAGCCTCCAGCCGGACCAGAACACTGAAGCTTTCTTT. This chain uses TRBV9 with TRBJ1-1; D gene unclear. Germline V gene sequence: CDR1 SGDLS, CDR2 YYNGEE. This CDR3 spans 15 amino acids. The V end lost 4 bases, the J end lost 1 base, and 14 bases lay between the germline ends.

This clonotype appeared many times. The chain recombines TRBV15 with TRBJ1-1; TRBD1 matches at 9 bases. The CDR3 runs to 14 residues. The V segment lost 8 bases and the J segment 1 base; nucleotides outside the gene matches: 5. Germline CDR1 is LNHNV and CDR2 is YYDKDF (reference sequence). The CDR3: CATGPDRGNTEAFF. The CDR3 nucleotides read TGTGCCACCGGACCGGACAGGGGGAACACTGAAGCTTTCTTT.

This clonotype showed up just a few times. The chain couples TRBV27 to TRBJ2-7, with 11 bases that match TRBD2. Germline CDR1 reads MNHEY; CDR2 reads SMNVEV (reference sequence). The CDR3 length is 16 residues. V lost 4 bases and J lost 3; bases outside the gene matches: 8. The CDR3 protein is CASSSRLAGTYYEQYF. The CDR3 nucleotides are TGTGCCAGCAGTTCCCGACTAGCGGGGACTTACTACGAGCAGTACTTC.

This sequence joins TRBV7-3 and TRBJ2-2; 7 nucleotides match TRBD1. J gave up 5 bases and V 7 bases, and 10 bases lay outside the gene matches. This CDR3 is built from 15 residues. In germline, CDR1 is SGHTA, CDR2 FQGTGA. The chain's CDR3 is CASTNRDRDTGELFF. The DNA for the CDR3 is TGTGCCAGCACCAACCGGGACAGAGATACCGGGGAGCTGTTTTTT.

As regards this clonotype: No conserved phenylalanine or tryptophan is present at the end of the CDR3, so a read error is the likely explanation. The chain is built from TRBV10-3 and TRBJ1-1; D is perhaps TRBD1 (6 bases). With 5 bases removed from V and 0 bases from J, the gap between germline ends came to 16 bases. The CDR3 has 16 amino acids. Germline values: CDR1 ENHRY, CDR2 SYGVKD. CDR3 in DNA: TGTGCCATCAGTCCCATAGGCGAGGGGGTGAACACTGAAGCTTTCTCT. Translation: CAISPIGEGVNTEAFS.

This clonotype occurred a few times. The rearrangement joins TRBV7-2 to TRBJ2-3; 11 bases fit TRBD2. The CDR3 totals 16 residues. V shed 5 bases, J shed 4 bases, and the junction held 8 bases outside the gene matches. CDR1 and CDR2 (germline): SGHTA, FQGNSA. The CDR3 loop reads CASSPRLAGLADTQYF. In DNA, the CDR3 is TGTGCCAGCAGCCCCCGACTAGCGGGGCTTGCAGATACGCAGTATTTT.

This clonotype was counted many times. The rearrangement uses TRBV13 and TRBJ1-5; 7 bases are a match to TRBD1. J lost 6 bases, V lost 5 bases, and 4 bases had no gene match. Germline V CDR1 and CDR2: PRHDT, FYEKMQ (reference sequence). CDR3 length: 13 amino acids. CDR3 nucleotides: TGTGCCAGCAGCCAAGGGGGCGGTCAGCCCCAGCATTTT. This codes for CASSQGGGQPQHF. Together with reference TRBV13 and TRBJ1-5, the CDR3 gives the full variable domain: AAGVIQSPRHLIKEKRETATLKCYPIPRHDTVYWYQQGPGQDPQFLISFYEKMQSDKGSIPDRFSAQQFSDYHSELNMSSLELGDSALYFCASSQGGGQPQHFGDGTRLSIL.

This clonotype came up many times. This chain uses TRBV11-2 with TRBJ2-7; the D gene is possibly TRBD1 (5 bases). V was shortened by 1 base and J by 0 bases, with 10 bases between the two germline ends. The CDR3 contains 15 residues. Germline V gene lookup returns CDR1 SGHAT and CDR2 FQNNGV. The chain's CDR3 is CASSLASDISYEQYF. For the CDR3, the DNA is TGTGCCAGCAGCTTAGCGTCGGACATCTCCTACGAGCAGTACTTC.

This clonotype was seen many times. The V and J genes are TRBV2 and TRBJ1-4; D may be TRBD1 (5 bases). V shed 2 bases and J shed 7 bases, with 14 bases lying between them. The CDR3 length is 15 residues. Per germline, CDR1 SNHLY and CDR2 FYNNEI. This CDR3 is CASSEISRVGEKLFF. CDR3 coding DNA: TGTGCCAGCAGTGAAATTAGCAGGGTTGGTGAAAAACTGTTTTTT.

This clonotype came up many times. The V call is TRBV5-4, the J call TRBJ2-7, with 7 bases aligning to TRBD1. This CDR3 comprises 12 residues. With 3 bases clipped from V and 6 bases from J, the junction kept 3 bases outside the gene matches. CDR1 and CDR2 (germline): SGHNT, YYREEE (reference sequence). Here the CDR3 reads CASSSHRGEQYF. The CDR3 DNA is TGTGCCAGCAGCTCCCACAGGGGCGAGCAGTACTTC.

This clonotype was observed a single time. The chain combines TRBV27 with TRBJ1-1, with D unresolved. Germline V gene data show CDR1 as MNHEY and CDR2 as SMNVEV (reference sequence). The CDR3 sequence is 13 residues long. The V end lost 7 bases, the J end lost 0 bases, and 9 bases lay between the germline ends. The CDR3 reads CASKDTLNTEAFF. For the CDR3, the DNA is TGTGCCAGCAAAGACACCCTGAACACTGAAGCTTTCTTT.

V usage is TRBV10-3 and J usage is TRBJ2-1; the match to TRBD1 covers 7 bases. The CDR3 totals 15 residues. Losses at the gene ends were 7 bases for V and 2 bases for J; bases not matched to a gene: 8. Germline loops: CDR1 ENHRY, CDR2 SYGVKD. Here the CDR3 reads CAIKTGTETYNEQFF. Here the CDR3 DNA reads TGTGCCATCAAAACCGGGACAGAGACCTACAATGAGCAGTTCTTC.

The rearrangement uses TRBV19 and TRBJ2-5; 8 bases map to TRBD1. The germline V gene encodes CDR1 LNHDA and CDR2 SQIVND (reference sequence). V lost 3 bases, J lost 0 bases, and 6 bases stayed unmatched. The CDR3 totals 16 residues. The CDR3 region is CASSMDQTGDQETQYF. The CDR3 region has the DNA TGTGCCAGTAGTATGGACCAGACAGGGGACCAAGAGACCCAGTACTTC.

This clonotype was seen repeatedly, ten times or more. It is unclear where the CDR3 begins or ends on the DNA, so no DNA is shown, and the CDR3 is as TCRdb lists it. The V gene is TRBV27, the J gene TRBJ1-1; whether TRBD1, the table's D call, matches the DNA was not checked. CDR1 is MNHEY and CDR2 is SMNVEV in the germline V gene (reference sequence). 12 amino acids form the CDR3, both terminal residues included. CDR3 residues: CASSSSGPEAFF.

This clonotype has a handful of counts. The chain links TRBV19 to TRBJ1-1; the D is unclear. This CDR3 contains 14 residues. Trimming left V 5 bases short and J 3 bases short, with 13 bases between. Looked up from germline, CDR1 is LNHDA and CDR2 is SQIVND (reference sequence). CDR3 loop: CASSDDGRDTEAFF. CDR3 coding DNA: TGTGCCAGTAGTGATGACGGACGGGACACTGAAGCTTTCTTT.

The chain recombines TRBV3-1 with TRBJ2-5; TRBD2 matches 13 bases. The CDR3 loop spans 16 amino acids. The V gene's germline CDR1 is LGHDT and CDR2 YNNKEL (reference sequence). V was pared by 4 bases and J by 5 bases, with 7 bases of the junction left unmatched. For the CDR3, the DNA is TGTGCCAGCAGCCGAGCCACTAGCGGGGGGGGGGAGACCCAGTACTTC. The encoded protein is CASSRATSGGGETQYF.

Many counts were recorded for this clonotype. CDR3 DNA sequence: TGTGCCAGCAGTTTTCAAGCGGGGGGGAACACCGGGGAGCTGTTTTTT. It codes for CASSFQAGGNTGELFF. V usage is TRBV12-3 or TRBV12-4 and J usage is TRBJ2-2; TRBD2 matches at 9 bases. With V trimmed by 3 bases and J by 1 base, 3 bases remained unmatched. CDR3 length: 16 amino acids.

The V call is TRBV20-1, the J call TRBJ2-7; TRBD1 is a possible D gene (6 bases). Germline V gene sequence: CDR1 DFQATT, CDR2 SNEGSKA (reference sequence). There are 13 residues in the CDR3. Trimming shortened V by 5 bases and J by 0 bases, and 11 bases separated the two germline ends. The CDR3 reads CSASTGNSYEQYF. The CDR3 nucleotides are TGCAGTGCTTCCACAGGGAACTCCTACGAGCAGTACTTC.

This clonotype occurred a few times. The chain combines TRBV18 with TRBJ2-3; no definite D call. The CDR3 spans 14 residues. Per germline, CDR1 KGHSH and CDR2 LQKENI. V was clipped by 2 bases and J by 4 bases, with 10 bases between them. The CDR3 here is CASSPVEVPDTQYF. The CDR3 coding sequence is TGTGCCAGCTCACCAGTAGAGGTTCCAGATACGCAGTATTTT. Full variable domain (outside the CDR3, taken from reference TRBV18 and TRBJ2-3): NAGVMQNPRHLVRRRGQEARLRCSPMKGHSHVYWYRQLPEEGLKFMVYLQKENIIDESGMPKERFSAEFPKEGPSILRIQQVVRGDSAAYFCASSPVEVPDTQYFGPGTRLTVL.

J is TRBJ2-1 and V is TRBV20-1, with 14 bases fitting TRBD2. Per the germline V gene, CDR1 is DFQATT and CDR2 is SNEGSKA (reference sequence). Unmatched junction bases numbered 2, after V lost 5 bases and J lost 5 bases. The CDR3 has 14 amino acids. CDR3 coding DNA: TGCAGTGCTGAGGGACTAGCGGGGGACAATGAGCAGTTCTTC. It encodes CSAEGLAGDNEQFF.

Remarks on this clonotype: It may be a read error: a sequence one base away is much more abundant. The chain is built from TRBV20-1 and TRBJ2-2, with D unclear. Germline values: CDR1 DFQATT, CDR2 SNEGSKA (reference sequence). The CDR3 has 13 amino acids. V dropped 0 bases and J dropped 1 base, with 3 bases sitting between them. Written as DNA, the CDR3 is TGCAGTGCTAGAGAGGGGAACACCGGGGAGCTGTTTTTT. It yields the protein CSAREGNTGELFF.

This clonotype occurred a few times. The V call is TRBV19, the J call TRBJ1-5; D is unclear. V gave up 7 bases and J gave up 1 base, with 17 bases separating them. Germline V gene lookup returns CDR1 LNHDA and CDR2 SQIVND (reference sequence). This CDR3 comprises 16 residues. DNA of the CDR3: TGTGCCAGTACTTATACCGGGATTTGGAGCAATCAGCCCCAGCATTTT. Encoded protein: CASTYTGIWSNQPQHF.